The following is a T cell receptor beta chain sequence with its context. The data derive from a study of OX40 agonist ivuxolimab in advanced cancers. V shed 5 bases and J 3 bases; nucleotides not matched to a gene: 7. The CDR3 is 16 amino acids. CDR1 is SGHRS, CDR2 YFSETQ, per germline. Profiled with immunoSEQ multiplex PCR; TCRdb holds only in-frame clones, not every one. Found here are about 36,000 clones, about 81% of them singletons; the top ten hold about 20%. The chain joins TRBV5-1 to TRBJ2-1; 11 bases are shared with TRBD2. Source: CD4+ or CD8+ T cells sorted from blood, taken in a trial of the OX40 agonist ivuxolimab. This clonotype originated in an adult with an advanced solid tumor such as melanoma, head and neck, liver or kidney cancer. This chain's CDR3 is CASRPTSGSFYNEQFF. Here the CDR3 DNA reads TGCGCCAGCAGGCCCACTAGCGGGAGTTTCTACAATGAGCAGTTCTTC.